This T cell receptor (beta chain) was retrieved from a study of brain T cells in children with intractable seizures (dated by TCRdb to about 2021). Describing the broader study: A NanoString immunology panel was first used to screen resected brain tissue from roughly 52 pediatric epilepsy surgery cases for immune gene transcripts. About 70% of the 12 selected surgery cases also had pre-surgery blood sequenced, which left four cases with brain tissue only. Summary of the overall study and its limitations: Viral specificity was inferred solely from CDR3 sequence similarity, and the HCMV serostatus of the patients was not known. Because sequencing depth was different between pre-surgery and post-surgery blood, clones absent from the pre-surgery sample may reflect undersampling.

V is clipped by 6 bases and J by 6 bases, and the sequence between their germline boundaries is 18 bases long. Based on the germline V gene, the CDR1 and CDR2 sequences are MNHEY and SVGAGI. From the cysteine up to the phenylalanine, the CDR3 has a length of 15 residues. The retained sequence is limited to the CDR3, 45 bases, with the frame set at the first base. The immunoSEQ assay was applied to genomic DNA to generate the TCR beta chain sequences. The original pipeline was this. CDR3 sequences not starting with the conserved framework cysteine at position 104 were manually removed. To get clonality, the normalized Shannon's Diversity Index was subtracted from one, giving values from 0 (maximal diversity) to 1 (oligoclonal). Chi-squared comparison-of-proportions tests were used to check whether the frequency of the same CDR3 differed between samples, for example brain versus blood. Public clonotypes were found through immuneACCESS searches, while the VDJdb browser was used to judge similarity to known antiviral clonotypes. TCRdb carries this immuneACCESS record with in-frame sequences only. Its versions omit some clonotypes, under half of them owing to an unresolved V gene in the studies checked, with the rest unexplained. Clonal size and the V and J genes are those of that table, whereas D and trimming came from the DNA. The sample table contains under 45,000 clones; only one count was recorded for around 90% of them. Jointly, the top ten make up 6.3% of the sample.

The sample's time point label, decoded: resected brain tissue, or blood drawn just prior to surgery. The surgery cases showing the highest brain T cell transcript signatures were chosen for TCR beta chain sequencing of brain tissue and, when available, of blood. Patients had been treated with at least one anti-epileptic drug before surgery. TCR-sequenced patients were children with drug-resistant epilepsy due to tuberous sclerosis complex, focal cortical dysplasia, Rasmussen encephalitis or hemimegalencephaly. The Monarch genomic DNA purification kit was used to extract bulk genomic DNA from unsorted brain tissue and from whole blood. Comments on this clone: Its specific antigen is unknown. Base qualities are missing; no much larger clone stands one base away.

This clonotype was obtained from a girl aged 2-10 years with tuberous sclerosis and intractable seizures. Recombination linked TRBV6-5 to TRBJ1-5, with the D gene not confidently named. The sequencing here drew on peripheral blood, taken at surgery. The base sequence is TGTGCCAGCAGCCCCCACAGAACATCGGGTCAGCCCCAGCATTTT. Translated, this gives CASSPHRTSGQPQHF.